Below are 11 T cell receptor beta chains sequenced from a single sample in a study of response to subunit inactivated influenza vaccine. TCRdb used MiXCR to reprocess the RT-PCR reads, holding one entry per CDR3 protein. The top ten clones hold about 3% of a sample with about 540,000 distinct CDR3 sequences, around 21% of them seen once. Another study also made use of these data, one on T cells expressing NK-cell markers. That paper adds: cDNA encoding TCR beta was synthesized via 5'RACE template switching incorporating UMIs.

Here the sequenced sample was CD4+ T cells sorted from PBMCs, taken 11 to 12 days after vaccination. All receptors derive from a man aged 45-60 years who received an inactivated influenza vaccine.

There are a few counts of this clonotype. CDR3 protein: CSATASGANVLTF. The CDR3 DNA sequence: TGCAGCGCCACTGCCTCTGGGGCCAACGTCCTGACTTTC. The J gene is TRBJ2-6, the V gene TRBV29-1; D call uncertain. Trimming stripped 7 bases from V and 0 bases from J, with 7 bases between. The length of the CDR3 is 13 residues. CDR1 is SQVTM, CDR2 ANQGSEA, per germline.

In nucleotides, the CDR3 is TGTGCCAGCAGCTTAGACGGGACTGCCCAAGAGCAGTACTTC. This gives the protein CASSLDGTAQEQYF. The chain joins TRBV7-2 to TRBJ2-7; possibly TRBD2 for D (6 bases). The V end was cut by 1 base, the J end by 7 bases, with 14 bases between. CDR3 length equals 14 residues. The V gene's germline CDR1 is SGHTA and CDR2 FQGNSA.

This clonotype was seen a single time. V and J are TRBV11-2 and TRBJ2-1, with D possibly being TRBD1 (5 bases). The CDR3 loop spans 14 amino acids. Germline CDR1 and CDR2: SGHAT and FQNNGV. The V end lost 5 bases, the J end lost 7 bases, and 15 bases lay between the germline ends. As DNA, the CDR3 is TGTGCCAGCAGCACAGTTCAGGGTGGGAATGAGCAGTTCTTC. Its translation is CASSTVQGGNEQFF.

CDR3 residues: CASSYSSLGNEQYF. CDR3 bases: TGTGCCAGCAGTTACAGTTCCTTGGGGAACGAGCAGTACTTC. This chain links TRBV6-2 or TRBV6-3 with TRBJ2-7; no reliable D call. The CDR3 sequence is 14 residues long. Germline V lookup: CDR1 MNHEY, CDR2 SVGEGT. Trimming removed 2 bases at V and 5 bases at J, with 13 bases between.

This clonotype was seen a few times. The rearrangement links TRBV7-2 to TRBJ2-3; TRBD2 matches at 13 bases. Germline CDR1 SGHTA, CDR2 FQGNSA. The CDR3 is 16 amino acids. The V gene end was trimmed by 5 bases and the J gene end by 4 bases; junction bases not matched to a gene: 6. The CDR3 loop reads CASSRSGTSGADTQYF. The CDR3 DNA is TGTGCCAGCAGCCGGAGCGGGACTAGCGGGGCAGATACGCAGTATTTT.

This sequence joins TRBV10-3 and TRBJ1-1; no reliable D call. Germline-derived CDR1 and CDR2 are ENHRY and SYGVKD. The CDR3 totals 16 residues. The ends were cut back, 4 bases at V and 5 bases at J, with 20 bases in the middle. CDR3 protein: CAISASEGRGGTEAFF. The CDR3, as DNA: TGTGCCATCAGTGCATCCGAGGGAAGAGGAGGGACTGAAGCTTTCTTT.

This clonotype was detected a few times. The rearrangement links TRBV15 to TRBJ2-5, with D uncertain. Germline CDR1 reads LNHNV; CDR2 reads YYDKDF (reference sequence). The CDR3 is 13 amino acids. The germline V and J ends were trimmed by 0 bases and 4 bases, with 6 bases remaining between them. CDR3 in DNA: TGTGCCACCAGCAGAGACCACCGAGAGACCCAGTACTTC. Translating gives CATSRDHRETQYF.

Here the CDR3 reads CAISEDRGVAFF. CDR3 coding DNA: TGTGCCATCAGTGAGGACAGGGGGGTAGCTTTCTTT. This chain connects TRBV10-3 to TRBJ1-1, with TRBD1 matching 9 bases. The CDR3 extends over 12 amino acids. Trimming cost V 2 bases and J 10 bases; bases outside gene matches: 2. CDR1 and CDR2 from the germline V gene are ENHRY and SYGVKD.

This clonotype came up a few times. The gene calls are TRBV7-9 and TRBJ1-2, with D hard to call. The CDR3 is 14 amino acids. Per germline, CDR1 SEHNR and CDR2 FQNEAQ (reference sequence). Trimming cost V 0 bases and J 8 bases, with 13 bases left between them. The CDR3 DNA reads TGTGCCAGCAGCTTAGCCCATTCTGGGCAGGGCTACACCTTC. This gives the protein CASSLAHSGQGYTF.

The gene calls are TRBV14 and TRBJ2-1; maybe TRBD2 (6 bases). V was pared by 0 bases and J by 6 bases, with 9 bases between. The germline V gene has CDR1 SGHDN and CDR2 FVKESK. The CDR3 sequence is 14 residues long. The CDR3, as DNA: TGTGCCAGCAGCCAAGATTCGACTAGCAATGAGCAGTTCTTC. Its protein is CASSQDSTSNEQFF.

This clonotype was counted only a few times. This chain joins TRBV11-2 and TRBJ2-1; 10 bases match TRBD1. The CDR3 consists of 15 residues. Trimming removed 4 bases from V and 13 bases from J; junction bases left unmatched: 13. Per the germline V gene, CDR1 is SGHAT and CDR2 is FQNNGV. The CDR3 sequence is CASSSQPGQGFSQFF. CDR3 in DNA: TGTGCCAGCAGCTCACAACCGGGACAGGGGTTCTCTCAGTTCTTC.